Each of the 6 T cell receptor beta chains below was sequenced from the same sample in a study of T cell responses to AZD1222 COVID-19 vaccine. Method: immunoSEQ multiplex PCR; TCRdb's copy keeps in-frame clones and lacks some. The table records fewer than 100,000 clones, 87% of them present only once. Sequencing used peripheral blood, obtained 28 days after the second AZD1222 dose. All receptors derive from an adult who received the AZD1222 COVID-19 vaccine.

The rearrangement links TRBV5-1 to TRBJ2-7; 8 nucleotides match TRBD1. The V gene's germline CDR1 is SGHRS and CDR2 YFSETQ. The CDR3 has 14 residues. V dropped 7 bases and J dropped 6; count of bases not matched to a gene: 12. This CDR3 reads CASQLTGQGGEQYF. The CDR3 bases are TGCGCCAGCCAACTTACCGGACAGGGAGGCGAGCAGTACTTC.

The genes are TRBV7-2 and TRBJ1-5; D gene ambiguous. The CDR3 loop spans 16 amino acids. Germline loops: CDR1 SGHTA, CDR2 FQGNSA. Trimming pared 1 base from V and 0 bases from J, leaving 10 bases between. The CDR3, as DNA: TGTGCCAGCAGCTTAGGGGCGGCTAATAGCAATCAGCCCCAGCATTTT. It specifies CASSLGAANSNQPQHF.

The rearrangement links TRBV11-2 to TRBJ1-1; TRBD1 might be the D (5 bases). The length of the CDR3 is 17 residues. With 2 bases removed from V and 4 bases from J, the gap between germline ends came to 20 bases. Germline V gives CDR1 SGHAT, CDR2 FQNNGV. As DNA, the CDR3 is TGTGCCAGCAGCTTATCAGGTGGCGGCAGGGCATTCACTGAAGCTTTCTTT. This encodes CASSLSGGGRAFTEAFF.

In DNA, the CDR3 is TGTGCCAGCAGCCTTAACAGCGAAGCTTTCTTT. Encoded protein: CASSLNSEAFF. This chain connects TRBV5-6 to TRBJ1-1; D gene unclear. CDR1 and CDR2 from the germline V gene are SGHDT and YYEEEE. With 4 bases removed from V and 8 bases from J, the gap between germline ends came to 9 bases. The CDR3 covers 11 residues. Full variable domain (missing parts from reference TRBV5-6 and TRBJ1-1): DAGVTQSPTHLIKTRGQQVTLRCSPKSGHDTVSWYQQALGQGPQFIFQYYEEEERQRGNFPDRFSGHQFPNYSSELNVNALLLGDSALYLCASSLNSEAFFGQGTRLTVV.

The J gene is TRBJ2-5, the V gene TRBV10-1, with D possibly being TRBD1 (6 bases). Trimming removed 7 bases at V and 4 bases at J, with 13 bases between. Germline CDR1 is WNHNN and CDR2 is SYGVQD (reference sequence). The CDR3 sequence is 13 residues long. CDR3 nucleotides: TGCGCCAGCAAAGGGGGTGATAGAGAGACCCAGTACTTC. The encoded protein is CASKGGDRETQYF.

This clone was picked up a small number of times. This chain links TRBV18 with TRBJ1-6; D perhaps matches TRBD1 (5 bases). The CDR3 is 14 amino acids. V was shortened by 2 bases and J by 10 bases, with 12 bases between the two germline ends. CDR1 KGHSH and CDR2 LQKENI come from the germline V gene. This chain's CDR3 is CASSPGGIDSPLHF. CDR3 coding DNA: TGTGCCAGCTCACCAGGGGGGATAGACTCACCCCTCCACTTT.